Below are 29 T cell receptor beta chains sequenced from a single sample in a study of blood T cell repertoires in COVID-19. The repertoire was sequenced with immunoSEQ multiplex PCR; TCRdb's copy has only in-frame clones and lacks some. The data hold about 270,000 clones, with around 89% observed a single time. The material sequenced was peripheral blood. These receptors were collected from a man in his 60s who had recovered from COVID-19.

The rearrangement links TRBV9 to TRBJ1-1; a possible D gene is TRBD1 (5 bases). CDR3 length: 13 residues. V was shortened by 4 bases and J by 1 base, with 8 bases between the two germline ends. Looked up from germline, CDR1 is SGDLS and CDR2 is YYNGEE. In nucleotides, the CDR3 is TGTGCCAGCAGCACGACAGAGAACACTGAAGCTTTCTTT. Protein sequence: CASSTTENTEAFF.

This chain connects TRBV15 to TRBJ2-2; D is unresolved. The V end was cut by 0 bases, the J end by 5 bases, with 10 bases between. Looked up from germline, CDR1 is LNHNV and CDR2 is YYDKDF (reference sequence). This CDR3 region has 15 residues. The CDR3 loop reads CATSRDKARTGELFF. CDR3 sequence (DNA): TGTGCCACCAGCAGAGATAAAGCCAGGACCGGGGAGCTGTTTTTT. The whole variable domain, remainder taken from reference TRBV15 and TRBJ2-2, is DAMVIQNPRYQVTQFGKPVTLSCSQTLNHNVMYWYQQKSSQAPKLLFHYYDKDFNNEADTPDNFQSRRPNTSFCFLDIRSPGLGDTAMYLCATSRDKARTGELFFGEGSRLTVL.

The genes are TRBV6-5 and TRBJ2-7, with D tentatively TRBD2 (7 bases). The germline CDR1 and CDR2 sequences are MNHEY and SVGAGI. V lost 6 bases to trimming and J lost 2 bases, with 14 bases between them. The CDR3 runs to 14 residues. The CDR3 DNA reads TGTGCCAGCAGACCGCGGGGGCCTCCCTACGAGCAGTACTTC. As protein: CASRPRGPPYEQYF.

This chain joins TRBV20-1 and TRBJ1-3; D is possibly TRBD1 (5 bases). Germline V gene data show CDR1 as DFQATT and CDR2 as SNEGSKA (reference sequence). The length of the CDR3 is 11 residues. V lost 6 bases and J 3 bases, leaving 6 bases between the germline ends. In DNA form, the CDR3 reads TGCAGTGCGGGGGGTGGAAACACCATATATTTT. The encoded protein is CSAGGGNTIYF.

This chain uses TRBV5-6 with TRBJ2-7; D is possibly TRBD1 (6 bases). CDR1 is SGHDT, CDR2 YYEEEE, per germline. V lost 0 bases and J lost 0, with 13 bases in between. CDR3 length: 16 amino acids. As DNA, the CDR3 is TGTGCCAGCAGCTTGGCCCTGGGGGCCAGCTCCTACGAGCAGTACTTC. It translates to CASSLALGASSYEQYF.

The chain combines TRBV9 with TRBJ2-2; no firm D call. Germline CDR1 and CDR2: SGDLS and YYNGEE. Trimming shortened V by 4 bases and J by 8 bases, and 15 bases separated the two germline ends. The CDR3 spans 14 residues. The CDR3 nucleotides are TGTGCCAGCAGCACTGGGCCTCCCAATGGGGAGCTGTTTTTT. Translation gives CASSTGPPNGELFF.

CDR3: CASSLVGGQRQETQYF. CDR3 coding DNA: TGTGCCAGCAGCTTAGTAGGCGGTCAGCGACAAGAGACCCAGTACTTC. The rearrangement uses TRBV7-9 and TRBJ2-5, with D uncertain. Germline V lookup: CDR1 SEHNR, CDR2 FQNEAQ (reference sequence). This CDR3 has 16 amino acids. Trimming pared 1 base from V and 2 bases from J, leaving 14 bases between.

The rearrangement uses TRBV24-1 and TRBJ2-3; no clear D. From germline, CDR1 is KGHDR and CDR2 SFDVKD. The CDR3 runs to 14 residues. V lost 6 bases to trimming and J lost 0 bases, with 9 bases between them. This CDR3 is CATSSATSTDTQYF. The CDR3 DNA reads TGTGCCACCAGTAGTGCTACTAGCACAGATACGCAGTATTTT.

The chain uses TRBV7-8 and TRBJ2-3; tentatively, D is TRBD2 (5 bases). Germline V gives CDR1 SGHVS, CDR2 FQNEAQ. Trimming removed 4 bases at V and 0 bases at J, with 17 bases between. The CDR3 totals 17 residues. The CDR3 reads CASSSLGRALSTDTQYF. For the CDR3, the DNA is TGTGCCAGCAGCTCATTAGGGCGGGCGCTTAGCACAGATACGCAGTATTTT.

CDR3 region: CASSAGPRSYEQYF. CDR3 in DNA: TGTGCCAGCAGCGCGGGACCACGCTCCTACGAGCAGTACTTC. The J gene is TRBJ2-7, the V gene TRBV11-2, with D maybe TRBD2 (6 bases). V was cut by 5 bases and J by 0 bases, with 11 bases left in between. The CDR3 totals 14 residues. Germline CDR1 is SGHAT and CDR2 is FQNNGV.

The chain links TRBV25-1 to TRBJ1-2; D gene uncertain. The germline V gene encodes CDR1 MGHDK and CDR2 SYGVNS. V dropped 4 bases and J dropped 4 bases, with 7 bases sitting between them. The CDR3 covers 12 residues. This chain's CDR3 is CASSGGIYGYTF. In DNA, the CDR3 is TGTGCCAGCAGTGGAGGGATCTATGGCTACACCTTC.

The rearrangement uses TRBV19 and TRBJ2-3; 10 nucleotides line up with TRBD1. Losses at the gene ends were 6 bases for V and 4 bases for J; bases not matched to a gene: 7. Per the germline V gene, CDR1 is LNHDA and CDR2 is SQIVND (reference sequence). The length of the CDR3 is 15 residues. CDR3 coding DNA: TGTGCCAGTAGCCTCCGGGACAGGGGTTCAGATACGCAGTATTTT. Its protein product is CASSLRDRGSDTQYF.

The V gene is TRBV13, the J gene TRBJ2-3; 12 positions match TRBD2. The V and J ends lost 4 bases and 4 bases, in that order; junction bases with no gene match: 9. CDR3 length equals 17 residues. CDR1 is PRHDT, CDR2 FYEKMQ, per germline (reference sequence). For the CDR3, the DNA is TGTGCCAGCAGCTCCGGGACTAGCGGGTTACTGGCAGATACGCAGTATTTT. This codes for CASSSGTSGLLADTQYF.

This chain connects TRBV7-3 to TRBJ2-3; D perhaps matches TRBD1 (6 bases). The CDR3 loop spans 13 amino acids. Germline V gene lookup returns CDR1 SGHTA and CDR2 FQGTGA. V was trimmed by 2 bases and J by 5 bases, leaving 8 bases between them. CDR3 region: CASSLGGEDTQYF. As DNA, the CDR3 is TGTGCCAGCAGCTTAGGGGGCGAAGATACGCAGTATTTT.

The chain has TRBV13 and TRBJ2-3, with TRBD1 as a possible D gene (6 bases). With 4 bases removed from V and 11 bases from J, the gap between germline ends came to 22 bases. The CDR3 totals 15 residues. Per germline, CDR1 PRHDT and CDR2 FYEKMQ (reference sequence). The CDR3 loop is CASSSYQVRGQKQYF. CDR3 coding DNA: TGTGCCAGCAGCTCTTACCAGGTGAGAGGACAGAAGCAGTATTTT.

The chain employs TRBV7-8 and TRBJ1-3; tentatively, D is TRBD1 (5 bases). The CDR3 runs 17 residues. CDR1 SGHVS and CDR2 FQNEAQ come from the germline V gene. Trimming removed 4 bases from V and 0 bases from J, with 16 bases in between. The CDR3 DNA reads TGTGCCAGCAGCTCCAAGCTTGGTGGGGCCTCTGGAAACACCATATATTTT. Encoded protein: CASSSKLGGASGNTIYF.

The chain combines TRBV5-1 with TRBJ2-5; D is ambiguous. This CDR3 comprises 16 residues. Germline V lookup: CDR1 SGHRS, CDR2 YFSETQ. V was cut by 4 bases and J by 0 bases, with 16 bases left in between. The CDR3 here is CASSPREPLYQETQYF. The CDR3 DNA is TGCGCCAGCAGCCCCCGAGAGCCTTTGTACCAAGAGACCCAGTACTTC.

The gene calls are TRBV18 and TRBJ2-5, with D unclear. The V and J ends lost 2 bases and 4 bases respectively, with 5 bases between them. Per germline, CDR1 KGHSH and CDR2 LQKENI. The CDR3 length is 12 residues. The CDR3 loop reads CASSPTVETQYF. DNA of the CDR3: TGTGCCAGCTCACCAACGGTAGAGACCCAGTACTTC.

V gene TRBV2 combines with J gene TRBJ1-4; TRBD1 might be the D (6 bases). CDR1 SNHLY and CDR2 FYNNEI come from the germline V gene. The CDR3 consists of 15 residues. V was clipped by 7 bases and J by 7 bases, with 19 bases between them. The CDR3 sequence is CASKGAWTATEKLFF. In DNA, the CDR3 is TGTGCCAGCAAGGGAGCCTGGACAGCTACTGAAAAACTGTTTTTT.

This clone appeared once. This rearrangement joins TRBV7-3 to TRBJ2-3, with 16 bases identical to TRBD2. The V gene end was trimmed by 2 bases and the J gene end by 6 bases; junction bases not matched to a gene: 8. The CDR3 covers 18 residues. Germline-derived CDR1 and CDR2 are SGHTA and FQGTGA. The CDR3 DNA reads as TGTGCCAGCAGCTTAGGCGGGACTAGCGGGGGGGCCAGGGATACGCAGTATTTT. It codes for CASSLGGTSGGARDTQYF.

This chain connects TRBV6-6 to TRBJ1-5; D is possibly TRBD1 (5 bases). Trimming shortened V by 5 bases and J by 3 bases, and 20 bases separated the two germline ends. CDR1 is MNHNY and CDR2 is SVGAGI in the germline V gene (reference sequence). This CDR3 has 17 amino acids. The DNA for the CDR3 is TGTGCCAGCAGTCCACCACACCGAAACAGGTCCAATCAGCCCCAGCATTTT. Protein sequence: CASSPPHRNRSNQPQHF.

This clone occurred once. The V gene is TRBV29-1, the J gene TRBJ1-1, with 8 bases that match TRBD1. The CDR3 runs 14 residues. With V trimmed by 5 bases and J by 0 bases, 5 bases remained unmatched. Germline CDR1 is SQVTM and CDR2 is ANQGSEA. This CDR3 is CSVHRGVMNTEAFF. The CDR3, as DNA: TGCAGCGTTCACAGGGGGGTCATGAACACTGAAGCTTTCTTT.

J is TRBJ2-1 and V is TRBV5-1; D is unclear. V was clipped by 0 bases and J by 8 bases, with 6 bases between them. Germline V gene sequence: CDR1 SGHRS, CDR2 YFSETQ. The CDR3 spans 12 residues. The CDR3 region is CASSLVADEQFF. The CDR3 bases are TGCGCCAGCAGCTTGGTTGCAGATGAGCAGTTCTTC.

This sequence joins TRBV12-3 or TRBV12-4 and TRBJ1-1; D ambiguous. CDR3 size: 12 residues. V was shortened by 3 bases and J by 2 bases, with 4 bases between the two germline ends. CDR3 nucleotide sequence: TGTGCCAGCAGTTTTATAAACACTGAAGCTTTCTTT. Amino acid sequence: CASSFINTEAFF.

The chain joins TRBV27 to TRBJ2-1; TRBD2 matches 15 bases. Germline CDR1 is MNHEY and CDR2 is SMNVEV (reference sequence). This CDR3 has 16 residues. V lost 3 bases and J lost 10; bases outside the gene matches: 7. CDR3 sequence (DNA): TGTGCCAGCAGTTTTCGGACTAGCGGGGGGGCCTACGAGCAGTTCTTC. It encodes CASSFRTSGGAYEQFF.

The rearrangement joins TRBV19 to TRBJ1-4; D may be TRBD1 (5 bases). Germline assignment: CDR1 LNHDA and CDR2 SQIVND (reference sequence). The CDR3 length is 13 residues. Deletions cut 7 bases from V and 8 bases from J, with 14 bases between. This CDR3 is CASMAQGREKLFF. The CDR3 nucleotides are TGTGCCAGTATGGCGCAGGGAAGGGAAAAACTGTTTTTT.

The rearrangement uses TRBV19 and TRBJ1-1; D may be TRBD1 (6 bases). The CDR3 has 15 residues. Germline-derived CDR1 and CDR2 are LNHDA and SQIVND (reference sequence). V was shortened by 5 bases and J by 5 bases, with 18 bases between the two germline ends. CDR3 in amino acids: CASSDSPGGHTEAFF. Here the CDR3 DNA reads TGTGCCAGTAGTGACTCTCCGGGGGGGCATACTGAAGCTTTCTTT.

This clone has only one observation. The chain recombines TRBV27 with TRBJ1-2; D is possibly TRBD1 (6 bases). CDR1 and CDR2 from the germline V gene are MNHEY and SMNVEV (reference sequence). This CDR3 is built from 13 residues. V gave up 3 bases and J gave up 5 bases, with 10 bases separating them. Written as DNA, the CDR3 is TGTGCCAGCAGTTTGGCGACAGGATATGGCTACACCTTC. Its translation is CASSLATGYGYTF.

This chain's CDR3 is CASSGEGGVIAPEQYF. Written as DNA, the CDR3 is TGTGCCAGCAGCGGGGAGGGAGGGGTGATAGCGCCCGAGCAGTACTTC. The chain combines TRBV2 with TRBJ2-7, with 7 positions matching TRBD2. CDR3 length: 16 amino acids. V gave up 6 bases and J gave up 6 bases; unmatched junction bases: 17. CDR1 and CDR2 from the germline V gene are SNHLY and FYNNEI.